This entry lists 22 T cell receptor beta chains sequenced from one sample in a study of blood T cell repertoires in COVID-19 (dated by TCRdb to 2019 to 2021). Library preparation used the immunoSEQ multiplex PCR assay. TCRdb took over this immuneACCESS table, retaining in-frame rearrangements with V and J assigned. Such tables are incomplete; in checked studies, under half of the missing clones stem from an unresolved V gene, and the remainder is unexplained. The sample table holds about 200,000 clones, of which about 85% were seen once. About 22% of the sample rests with the top ten. The source material was peripheral blood. These TCRs come from a man aged 55 to 70 with active or convalescent COVID-19.

A few counts support this clone. J is TRBJ2-3 and V is TRBV10-1; D unresolved. V was trimmed by 3 bases and J by 3 bases, leaving 10 bases between them. The CDR3 runs 14 residues. Per the germline V gene, CDR1 is WNHNN and CDR2 is SYGVQD (reference sequence). The CDR3 DNA reads TGCGCCAGCAGTGACTGGTTCCGGACAGATACGCAGTATTTT. This encodes CASSDWFRTDTQYF.

A few counts support this clone. This chain joins TRBV4-1 and TRBJ2-2; 9 bases fit TRBD1. CDR1 is MGHRA, CDR2 YSYEKL, per germline. This CDR3 comprises 16 residues. The V and J ends lost 5 bases and 6 bases, in that order; junction bases with no gene match: 10. CDR3 sequence (DNA): TGCGCCAGCAGCAAGACAGGGGGTATGCAGGCCGGGGAGCTGTTTTTT. Protein: CASSKTGGMQAGELFF.

A word on this clone: The same CDR3 is also encoded by other DNA sequences in this sample. This sequence joins TRBV12-3 or TRBV12-4 and TRBJ1-2, with 7 bases matching TRBD1. The CDR3 extends over 13 amino acids. V lost 5 bases and J lost 2; bases outside the gene matches: 2. This chain's CDR3 is CASSPTGNYGYTF. CDR3 DNA sequence: TGTGCCAGCAGTCCGACAGGGAACTATGGCTACACCTTC.

The genes are TRBV10-3 and TRBJ1-1, with D possibly matching TRBD1 (5 bases). Trimming removed 2 bases from V and 4 bases from J, with 11 bases in between. CDR1 ENHRY and CDR2 SYGVKD come from the germline V gene. CDR3 length: 14 amino acids. CDR3 amino acids: CAISEPGGTTEAFF. The DNA of the CDR3 is TGTGCCATCAGTGAGCCGGGAGGGACCACTGAAGCTTTCTTT.

This chain connects TRBV7-9 to TRBJ1-2, with no clear D. The length of the CDR3 is 14 residues. With 2 bases removed from V and 4 bases from J, the gap between germline ends came to 11 bases. Germline assignment: CDR1 SEHNR and CDR2 FQNEAQ (reference sequence). CDR3 nucleotides: TGTGCCAGCAGCTTATCTCAGATCTCCTATGGCTACACCTTC. This sequence encodes CASSLSQISYGYTF. Based on the CDR3 plus reference TRBV7-9 and TRBJ1-2, the full variable domain is DTGVSQNPRHKITKRGQNVTFRCDPISEHNRLYWYRQTLGQGPEFLTYFQNEAQLEKSRLLSDRFSAERPKGSFSTLEIQRTEQGDSAMYLCASSLSQISYGYTFGSGTRLTVV.

The CDR3 spells CAISDVEPTDTQYF. The CDR3 DNA reads as TGTGCCATCAGTGATGTAGAGCCCACAGATACGCAGTATTTT. The chain combines TRBV10-3 with TRBJ2-3, with D uncertain. Germline V gene lookup returns CDR1 ENHRY and CDR2 SYGVKD. The CDR3 runs 14 residues. V lost 3 bases and J 2 bases, leaving 9 bases between the germline ends.

The V and J genes are TRBV5-5 and TRBJ1-1; maybe TRBD1 (6 bases). Trimming stripped 5 bases from V and 0 bases from J, with 11 bases between. CDR3 length: 14 amino acids. Germline V lookup: CDR1 SGHKS, CDR2 YYEKEE (reference sequence). DNA for the CDR3: TGTGCCAGCAGTCCCCGGACAGTGAACACTGAAGCTTTCTTT. It yields the protein CASSPRTVNTEAFF.

The genes are TRBV6-1 and TRBJ2-1; 7 bases fit TRBD1. Germline CDR1 reads MNHNS; CDR2 reads SASEGT. After removal of 2 bases from V and 6 bases from J, the junction contained 13 bases not matched to a gene. There are 17 residues in the CDR3. The DNA of the CDR3 is TGTGCCAGCAGTGAAACCCAAAGGGGGCGAGGAAGCAATGAGCAGTTCTTC. This gives the protein CASSETQRGRGSNEQFF.

The rearrangement links TRBV6-6 to TRBJ1-2, with D perhaps TRBD1 (6 bases). Looked up from germline, CDR1 is MNHNY and CDR2 is SVGAGI (reference sequence). The CDR3 contains 14 residues. Trimming cost V 3 bases and J 2 bases, with 10 bases left between them. The CDR3 sequence: CASSYKDRNYGYTF. As DNA, the CDR3 is TGTGCCAGCAGTTATAAGGACAGAAACTATGGCTACACCTTC.

This chain joins TRBV12-3 or TRBV12-4 and TRBJ1-2; D remains unclear. Trimming cost V 6 bases and J 5 bases, with 7 bases left between them. The CDR3 consists of 11 residues. The CDR3 DNA is TGTGCCAGCAGCCTCGGTTATGGCTACACCTTC. Encoded protein: CASSLGYGYTF.

The chain is built from TRBV6-5 and TRBJ1-5; D not certain. Germline-derived CDR1 and CDR2 are MNHEY and SVGAGI. V was cut by 4 bases and J by 4 bases, with 14 bases left in between. This CDR3 is 15 amino acids long. The chain's CDR3 is CASSWPGRSNQPQHF. The CDR3 DNA is TGTGCCAGCAGTTGGCCAGGTCGCTCTAATCAGCCCCAGCATTTT.

This clone was counted between two and nine times. V and J are TRBV11-3 and TRBJ1-1, with TRBD1 matching 7 bases. The germline gives CDR1 SGHNT, CDR2 YENEEA. V shed 5 bases and J 5 bases; nucleotides not matched to a gene: 5. The CDR3 length is 13 residues. CDR3 protein: CASSPTGRTEAFF. For the CDR3, the DNA is TGTGCCAGCAGCCCGACAGGGCGGACTGAAGCTTTCTTT.

This chain joins TRBV29-1 and TRBJ2-7, with 7 bases lining up with TRBD2. Germline assignment: CDR1 SQVTM and CDR2 ANQGSEA. CDR3 length equals 14 residues. The ends lost 0 bases at V and 3 bases at J; junction bases unmatched: 5. The CDR3 coding sequence is TGCAGCGTTGAAGATGGAAGCGGGGTCTACGAGCAGTACTTC. Amino acid sequence: CSVEDGSGVYEQYF.

The genes are TRBV27 and TRBJ2-1, with TRBD1 identical over 8 bases. The germline V gene has CDR1 MNHEY and CDR2 SMNVEV (reference sequence). CDR3 length: 14 amino acids. J lost 4 bases, V lost 5 bases, and 4 bases had no gene match. CDR3 region: CASSLGQGYNEQFF. The CDR3 DNA reads as TGTGCCAGCAGTCTAGGACAGGGTTACAATGAGCAGTTCTTC.

This clone was observed once. The V call is TRBV24-1, the J call TRBJ2-3; 8 bases align to TRBD1. This CDR3 has 15 residues. Looked up from germline, CDR1 is KGHDR and CDR2 is SFDVKD. Unmatched junction bases numbered 11, after V lost 9 bases and J lost 4 bases. CDR3 sequence (DNA): TGTGCCACCGGGAGGACTCCCAGGGGGCCAGATACGCAGTATTTT. Translating it yields CATGRTPRGPDTQYF.

The V and J genes are TRBV5-1 and TRBJ2-5, with TRBD1 matching over 7 bases. Per the germline V gene, CDR1 is SGHRS and CDR2 is YFSETQ. The CDR3 totals 14 residues. J gave up 5 bases and V 4 bases, and 8 bases lay outside the gene matches. The CDR3 nucleotides read TGCGCCAGCAGCCCAGGGACAGTGGGGGAGACCCAGTACTTC. It yields the protein CASSPGTVGETQYF.

The V gene is TRBV19, the J gene TRBJ1-5; D is undetermined. This CDR3 comprises 16 residues. Trimming cost V 0 bases and J 9 bases, with 18 bases left between them. Germline assignment: CDR1 LNHDA and CDR2 SQIVND (reference sequence). The CDR3: CASSIEVGRGGVPQHF. CDR3 DNA sequence: TGTGCCAGTAGTATAGAAGTGGGTCGGGGAGGAGTGCCCCAGCATTTT.

This clone was counted between two and nine times. Other nucleotide sequences in the sample specify the same CDR3. CDR3 amino acids: CASSVGAGNYEQYF. CDR3 DNA sequence: TGTGCCAGCAGCGTAGGGGCAGGGAACTACGAGCAGTACTTC. The rearrangement links TRBV9 to TRBJ2-7; the D gene is possibly TRBD1 (5 bases). The germline V and J ends were trimmed by 0 bases and 3 bases, with 10 bases remaining between them. This CDR3 has 14 amino acids. Germline values: CDR1 SGDLS, CDR2 YYNGEE. Using reference TRBV9 and TRBJ2-7 for the parts outside the CDR3, the full variable domain is DSGVTQTPKHLITATGQRVTLRCSPRSGDLSVYWYQQSLDQGLQFLIQYYNGEERAKGNILERFSAQQFPDLHSELNLSSLELGDSALYFCASSVGAGNYEQYFGPGTRLTVT.

V usage is TRBV6-2 or TRBV6-3 and J usage is TRBJ2-2, with 14 bases aligning to TRBD2. V lost 5 bases, J lost 0 bases, and 8 bases stayed unmatched. CDR3 length: 19 amino acids. Germline V gives CDR1 MNHEY, CDR2 SVGEGT. In DNA form, the CDR3 reads TGTGCCAGCAGTCCCTCGACTAGCGGGGGGGCGTCGAACACCGGGGAGCTGTTTTTT. Its translation: CASSPSTSGGASNTGELFF.

The chain employs TRBV27 and TRBJ1-2, with a possible D match to TRBD1 (6 bases). CDR3 length: 15 amino acids. The V gene's germline CDR1 is MNHEY and CDR2 SMNVEV (reference sequence). V lost 3 bases and J lost 2, with 13 bases in between. CDR3 protein: CASSFSSTGNYGYTF. The CDR3 nucleotides are TGTGCCAGCAGTTTCTCCTCGACAGGAAACTATGGCTACACCTTC.

The V and J genes are TRBV5-1 and TRBJ1-4, with a weak D call TRBD1 (5 bases). V was trimmed by 1 base and J by 4 bases, leaving 14 bases between them. The length of the CDR3 is 16 residues. Germline-derived CDR1 and CDR2 are SGHRS and YFSETQ. The DNA of the CDR3 is TGCGCCAGCAGCTTGCAGGCGGCGGGGGATAATGAAAAACTGTTTTTT. It yields the protein CASSLQAAGDNEKLFF.

The chain links TRBV5-1 to TRBJ1-1; TRBD1 might be the D (5 bases). Trimming left V 4 bases short and J 2 bases short, with 12 bases between. CDR1 and CDR2 (germline): SGHRS, YFSETQ. The CDR3 consists of 14 residues. CDR3 protein: CASSPAGTNTEAFF. The CDR3 DNA is TGCGCCAGCAGCCCAGCGGGGACCAACACTGAAGCTTTCTTT. Based on the CDR3 plus reference TRBV5-1 and TRBJ1-1, the full variable domain is KAGVTQTPRYLIKTRGQQVTLSCSPISGHRSVSWYQQTPGQGLQFLFEYFSETQRNKGNFPGRFSGRQFSNSRSEMNVSTLELGDSALYLCASSPAGTNTEAFFGQGTRLTVV.